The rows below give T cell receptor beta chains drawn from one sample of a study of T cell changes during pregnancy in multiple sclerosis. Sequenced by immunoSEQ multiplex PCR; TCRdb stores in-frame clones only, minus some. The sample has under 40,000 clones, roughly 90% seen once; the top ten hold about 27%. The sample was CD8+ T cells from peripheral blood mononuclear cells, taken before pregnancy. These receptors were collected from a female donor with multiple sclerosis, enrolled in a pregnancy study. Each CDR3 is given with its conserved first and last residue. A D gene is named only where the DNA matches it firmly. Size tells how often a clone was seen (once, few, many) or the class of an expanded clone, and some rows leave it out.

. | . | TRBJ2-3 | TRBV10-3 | CAIRRDTVPDTQYF | TGTGCCATCAGGAGGGACACCGTACCAGATACGCAGTATTTT
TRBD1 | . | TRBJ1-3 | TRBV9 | CASSVGQGRNTIYF | TGTGCCAGCAGCGTAGGACAGGGAAGGAACACCATATATTTT
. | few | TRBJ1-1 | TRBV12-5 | CASGSGQRNTEAFF | TGTGCTAGTGGTTCCGGACAGCGGAACACTGAAGCTTTCTTT
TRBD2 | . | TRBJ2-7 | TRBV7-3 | CASSLGGGEQYF | TGTGCCAGCAGCTTAGGGGGGGGCGAGCAGTACTTC
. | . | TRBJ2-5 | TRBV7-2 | CASSPRRVQETQYF | TGTGCCAGCAGCCCACGCAGGGTCCAAGAGACCCAGTACTTC
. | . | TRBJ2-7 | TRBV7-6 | CASSPGGQSYEQYF | TGTGCCAGCAGCCCCGGTGGACAGTCCTACGAGCAGTACTTC
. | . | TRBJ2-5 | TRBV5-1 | CASSPSSRYQETQYF | TGCGCCAGCAGCCCATCATCCCGGTACCAAGAGACCCAGTACTTC
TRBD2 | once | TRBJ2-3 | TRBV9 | CASSSSGSADTQYF | TGTGCCAGCAGCTCCAGCGGGAGTGCAGATACGCAGTATTTT
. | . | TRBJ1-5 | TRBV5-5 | CASSLVAANQPQHF | TGTGCCAGCAGCTTGGTGGCGGCAAATCAGCCCCAGCATTTT
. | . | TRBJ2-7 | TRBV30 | CAWSNELPGVSRDYEQYF | TGTGCCTGGAGCAACGAGCTGCCTGGAGTCAGCCGGGACTACGAGCAGTACTTC
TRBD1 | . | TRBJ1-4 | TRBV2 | CASSELGDRSGEKLFF | TGTGCCAGCAGTGAATTGGGGGACAGGTCGGGCGAAAAACTGTTTTTT
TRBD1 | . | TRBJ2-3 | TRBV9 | CASRSGGQADTQYF | TGTGCCAGCAGGTCAGGGGGCCAGGCGGATACGCAGTATTTT
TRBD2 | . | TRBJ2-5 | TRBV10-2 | CASSKGLAGREETQYF | TGCGCCAGCAGCAAGGGACTAGCGGGGAGGGAGGAGACCCAGTACTTC
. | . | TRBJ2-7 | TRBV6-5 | CASRRWNEQYF | TGTGCCAGCAGGCGGTGGAACGAGCAGTACTTC
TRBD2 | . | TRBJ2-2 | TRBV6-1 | CASSDLSREGLSTGELFF | TGTGCCAGCAGTGATCTATCTAGGGAGGGCCTATCTACCGGGGAGCTGTTTTTT
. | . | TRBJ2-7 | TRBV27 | CASSRRGSGYEQYF | TGTGCCAGCAGTCGCAGGGGTTCAGGCTACGAGCAGTACTTC
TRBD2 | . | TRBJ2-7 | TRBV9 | CASSVWRETDEQYF | TGTGCCAGCAGCGTATGGCGGGAGACCGACGAGCAGTACTTC
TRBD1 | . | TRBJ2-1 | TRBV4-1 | CASSSPGTGGMDEQFF | TGCGCCAGCAGCTCACCCGGGACAGGGGGCATGGATGAGCAGTTCTTC
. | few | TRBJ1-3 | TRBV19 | CASSSVLGNTIYF | TGTGCCAGTAGTTCTGTCTTGGGAAACACCATATATTTT
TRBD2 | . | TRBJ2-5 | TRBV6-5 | CASSRSGAGTAQYF | TGTGCCAGCAGCCGCAGCGGGGCGGGTACGGCCCAGTACTTC
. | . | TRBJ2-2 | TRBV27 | CASEAVGGANTGELFF | TGTGCCAGCGAAGCAGTTGGGGGGGCTAACACCGGGGAGCTGTTTTTT
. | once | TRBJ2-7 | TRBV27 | CASSGGGGKQYF | TGTGCCAGCAGTGGGGGTGGAGGGAAGCAGTACTTC
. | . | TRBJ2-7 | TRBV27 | CASRDLRAQYF | TGTGCCAGCAGGGACCTCAGGGCACAGTACTTC
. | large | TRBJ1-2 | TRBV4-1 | CASSQDRFSGGYTF | TGCGCCAGCAGCCAAGACCGGTTTTCGGGTGGCTACACCTTC
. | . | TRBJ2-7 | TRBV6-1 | CASSLTGAREQYF | TGTGCCAGCAGCCTGACTGGGGCTCGGGAGCAGTACTTC
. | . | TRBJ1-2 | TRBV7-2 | CASSLEIAGGGYGYTF | TGTGCCAGCAGCTTAGAGATTGCGGGTGGTGGCTATGGCTACACCTTC
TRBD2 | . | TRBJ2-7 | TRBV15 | CATSSGTSGRAYEQYF | TGTGCCACCAGCAGTGGGACTAGCGGGAGGGCCTACGAGCAGTACTTC
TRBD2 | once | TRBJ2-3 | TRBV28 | CASRPTSGRTDTQYF | TGTGCCAGCAGGCCGACTAGCGGGAGAACAGATACGCAGTATTTT
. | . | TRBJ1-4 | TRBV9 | CASNPSGVANEKLFF | TGTGCCAGCAACCCATCAGGGGTGGCTAATGAAAAACTGTTTTTT
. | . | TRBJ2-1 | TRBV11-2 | CASRGGETSYNEQFF | TGTGCCAGCAGAGGCGGGGAGACTTCTTACAATGAGCAGTTCTTC
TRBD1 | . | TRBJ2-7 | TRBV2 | CAGRDRVYEQYF | TGTGCCGGCCGGGACAGGGTGTACGAGCAGTACTTC
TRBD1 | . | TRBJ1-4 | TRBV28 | CASSTGQGGSEKLFF | TGTGCCAGCAGCACTGGACAGGGGGGGAGTGAAAAACTGTTTTTT
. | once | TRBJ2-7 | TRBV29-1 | CSVEGREEQYF | TGCAGCGTTGAAGGCCGGGAGGAGCAGTACTTC
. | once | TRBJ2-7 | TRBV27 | CASSSPQGKQYF | TGTGCCAGCAGTTCCCCACAGGGAAAGCAGTACTTC
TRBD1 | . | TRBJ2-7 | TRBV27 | CASSLQGANYEQYF | TGTGCCAGCAGTTTACAGGGGGCTAACTACGAGCAGTACTTC
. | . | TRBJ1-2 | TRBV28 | CASSYDGTSLYGYTF | TGTGCCAGCAGTTACGACGGGACATCACTCTATGGCTACACCTTC
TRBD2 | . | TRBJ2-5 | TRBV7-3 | CASSPGTSGGWDQETQYF | TGTGCCAGCAGCCCCGGGACTAGCGGGGGATGGGACCAAGAGACCCAGTACTTC
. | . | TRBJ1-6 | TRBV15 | CATSSGGANSPLRF | TGTGCCACCAGCAGCGGGGGGGCCAATTCACCCCTCCGCTTT
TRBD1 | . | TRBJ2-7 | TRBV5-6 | CASSVRDSPLEIYEQYF | TGTGCCAGCAGCGTCCGGGACAGCCCCTTAGAGATCTACGAGCAGTACTTC
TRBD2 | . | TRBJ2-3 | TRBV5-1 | CASSLETSGRASSRTDTQYF | TGCGCCAGCAGCCTAGAGACTAGCGGGAGGGCCTCTTCTCGCACAGATACGCAGTATTTT
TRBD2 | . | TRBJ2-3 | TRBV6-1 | CASIVLAGDLDTQYF | TGTGCCAGCATTGTACTAGCGGGAGACCTAGATACGCAGTATTTT
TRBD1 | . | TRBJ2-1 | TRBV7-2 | CASSRPRTGIYNEQFF | TGTGCCAGCAGCCGCCCCCGGACAGGGATCTACAATGAGCAGTTCTTC